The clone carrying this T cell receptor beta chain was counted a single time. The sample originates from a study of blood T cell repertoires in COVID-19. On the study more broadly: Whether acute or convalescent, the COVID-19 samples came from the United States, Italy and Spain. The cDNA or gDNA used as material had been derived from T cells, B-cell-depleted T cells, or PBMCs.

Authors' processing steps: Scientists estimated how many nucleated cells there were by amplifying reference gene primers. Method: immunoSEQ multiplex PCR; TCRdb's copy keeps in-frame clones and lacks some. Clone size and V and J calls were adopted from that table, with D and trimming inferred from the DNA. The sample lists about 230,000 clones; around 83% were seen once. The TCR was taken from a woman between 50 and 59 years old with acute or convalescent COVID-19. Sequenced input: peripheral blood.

CDR3 coding DNA: TGTGCCATCAGTCCTTTAGGGGGGGGCCTGAGCTCCTACAATGAGCAGTTCTTC. Translated, it gives CAISPLGGGLSSYNEQFF. V is TRBV10-3 and J is TRBJ2-1, with a weak D call TRBD2 (7 bases). Germline V gene data show CDR1 as ENHRY and CDR2 as SYGVKD. This CDR3 contains 18 residues. Between the trimmed V and J ends, which lost 5 bases and 0 bases, there was a span of 20 bases.